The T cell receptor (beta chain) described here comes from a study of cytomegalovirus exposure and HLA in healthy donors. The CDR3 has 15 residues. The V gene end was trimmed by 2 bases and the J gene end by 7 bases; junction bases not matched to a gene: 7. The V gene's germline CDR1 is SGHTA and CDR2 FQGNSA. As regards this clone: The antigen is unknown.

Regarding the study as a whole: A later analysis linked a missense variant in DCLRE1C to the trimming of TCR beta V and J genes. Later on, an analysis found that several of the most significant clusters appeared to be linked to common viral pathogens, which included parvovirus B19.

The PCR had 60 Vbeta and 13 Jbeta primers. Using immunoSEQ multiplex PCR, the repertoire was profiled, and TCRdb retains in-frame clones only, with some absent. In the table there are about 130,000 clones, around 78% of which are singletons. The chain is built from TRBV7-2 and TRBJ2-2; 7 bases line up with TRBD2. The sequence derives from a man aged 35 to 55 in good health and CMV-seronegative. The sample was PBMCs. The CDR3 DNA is TGTGCCAGCAGCTTAAGGAACGGGGGGAACGGGGAGCTGTTTTTT. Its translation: CASSLRNGGNGELFF.